A selection of T cell receptor beta chains follows, all from one sample in a study of cytomegalovirus exposure and HLA in healthy donors. The method was immunoSEQ multiplex PCR; TCRdb's version includes in-frame clones alone and lacks a portion of them. This table has about 78,000 clones, roughly 95% appearing once. The source material was PBMCs. The receptors here all came from a young man in good health and CMV-seropositive. Each CDR3 is given with its conserved first and last residue. The D gene is left open where the match is weak. Clone size appears in some rows only: once, few, many, or a class for an expanded clone.

cdr3_length clone_size d_call j_call v_call cdr3_nt cdr3_aa
14 - - TRBJ1-1 TRBV5-1 TGCGCCAGCAGTTATCAGGTTTTGAACACTGAAGCTTTCTTT CASSYQVLNTEAFF
15 - - TRBJ2-7 TRBV6-5 TGTGCCAGCAGACCGGACAGTGTATTATCCTACGAGCAGTACTTC CASRPDSVLSYEQYF
15 - TRBD2 TRBJ2-2 TRBV7-2 TGTGCCAGCAGCTTAGTAGCGGGATTTACCGGGGAGCTGTTTTTT CASSLVAGFTGELFF
12 - - TRBJ1-1 TRBV6-6 TGTGCCAGCAGTCGCGGGGACGCTGAAGCTTTCTTT CASSRGDAEAFF
15 - TRBD2 TRBJ2-3 TRBV10-2 TGCGCCAGCAGCGACAAGACTAGCAGCACAGATACGCAGTATTTT CASSDKTSSTDTQYF
14 - - TRBJ2-5 TRBV18 TGTGCCAGCTCACCACCACGGGTTCGAGAGACCCAGTACTTC CASSPPRVRETQYF
15 - TRBD1 TRBJ1-1 TRBV5-1 TGCGCCAGCAGCTTGGGCAGGGGGCATTACACTGAAGCTTTCTTT CASSLGRGHYTEAFF
16 - - TRBJ2-3 TRBV5-1 TGCGCCAGCAGCCAAGACAGGTCCCTACCCACAGATACGCAGTATTTT CASSQDRSLPTDTQYF
14 once - TRBJ1-4 TRBV6-5 TGTGCCAGCAGTCCCCGGGGAACTAATGAAAAACTGTTTTTT CASSPRGTNEKLFF
15 few TRBD1 TRBJ2-7 TRBV27 TGTGCCAGCAGTTTATCCCCGACAGGGGTAGGCGAGCAGTACTTC CASSLSPTGVGEQYF
15 - - TRBJ1-5 TRBV21-1 TGTGCCAGCAGCAAGGCAGGGGCGTGCAATCAGCCCCAGCATTTT CASSKAGACNQPQHF
13 once - TRBJ2-1 TRBV5-1 TGCGCCAGCAGCTCCGAACTGGCAGGGGAGCAGTTCTTC CASSSELAGEQFF
17 - TRBD2 TRBJ2-7 TRBV7-2 TGTGCCAGCAGCTCTCCGGGACTAGCGGATTACCCTTACGAGCAGTACTTC CASSSPGLADYPYEQYF
14 - - TRBJ1-1 TRBV12-5 TGTGCTAGTGGTCCCGGGACATCGAACACTGAAGCTTTCTTT CASGPGTSNTEAFF
14 - TRBD1 TRBJ2-7 TRBV30 TGTGCCTGGAGCGGGGACAGTGAAGGCTACGAGCAGTACTTC CAWSGDSEGYEQYF
14 - TRBD1 TRBJ1-1 TRBV4-1 TGCGCCAGCAGCTACAGGGGGTTGGCCACTGAAGCTTTCTTT CASSYRGLATEAFF
19 - TRBD2 TRBJ2-5 TRBV5-6 TGTGCCAGCAGCTTATTCCGTTTTGGAGCGGGAGGGAACCAAGAGACCCAGTACTTC CASSLFRFGAGGNQETQYF
14 - TRBD1 TRBJ2-7 TRBV7-9 TGTGCCAGCAGCAGGGGGACAGGGAACTACGAGCAGTACTTC CASSRGTGNYEQYF
14 - TRBD1 TRBJ1-5 TRBV19 TGTGCCAGTAGTATGGGGGCAGGGGGCCAGCCCCAGCATTTT CASSMGAGGQPQHF
16 - TRBD2 TRBJ2-3 TRBV5-1 TGCGCCAGCAGCCCCATGGGACTAGCGGGAGCAGATACGCAGTATTTT CASSPMGLAGADTQYF
14 - - TRBJ2-1 TRBV14 TGTGCCAGCAGCTCCCAGACTGGGTCGAATGAGCAGTTCTTC CASSSQTGSNEQFF
13 - - TRBJ2-2 TRBV13 TGTGCCAGCAGCTCTTATAACACCGGGGAGCTGTTTTTT CASSSYNTGELFF
17 - - TRBJ2-3 TRBV13 TGTGCCAGCAGCCTCAGGGGGGCTCAAATATTCACAGATACGCAGTATTTT CASSLRGAQIFTDTQYF
14 - - TRBJ1-2 TRBV7-2 TGTGCCAGCACCGAGACGGGCGGGGGCGATGGCTACACCTTC CASTETGGGDGYTF
12 - TRBD1 TRBJ2-7 TRBV2 TGTGCCAGCACCCAGACAGGGGACGAGCAGTACTTC CASTQTGDEQYF
16 - TRBD2 TRBJ2-3 TRBV5-4 TGTGCCAGCAGCTTGCGTTTAGCGGGGATCACAGATACGCAGTATTTT CASSLRLAGITDTQYF
14 - TRBD2 TRBJ2-7 TRBV19 TGTGCCAGTAGTCCGGGACTAGGCTCCGGCGAGCAGTACTTC CASSPGLGSGEQYF
17 - TRBD1 TRBJ2-7 TRBV18 TGTGCCAGCTCACCCCGGGATCCAGGGGGCGGCATCCACGAGCAGTACTTC CASSPRDPGGGIHEQYF
12 - - TRBJ1-1 TRBV10-3 TGTGCCACGGCGGCCCTCAACACTGAAGCTTTCTTT CATAALNTEAFF
14 - - TRBJ2-3 TRBV5-4 TGTGCCAGCAGCTTGGAACAGGGTCCAGATACGCAGTATTTT CASSLEQGPDTQYF
16 once TRBD2 TRBJ2-3 TRBV7-2 TGTGCCAGCAGCCCCGTGGGGCGGGGGAGGCAAGATACGCAGTATTTT CASSPVGRGRQDTQYF